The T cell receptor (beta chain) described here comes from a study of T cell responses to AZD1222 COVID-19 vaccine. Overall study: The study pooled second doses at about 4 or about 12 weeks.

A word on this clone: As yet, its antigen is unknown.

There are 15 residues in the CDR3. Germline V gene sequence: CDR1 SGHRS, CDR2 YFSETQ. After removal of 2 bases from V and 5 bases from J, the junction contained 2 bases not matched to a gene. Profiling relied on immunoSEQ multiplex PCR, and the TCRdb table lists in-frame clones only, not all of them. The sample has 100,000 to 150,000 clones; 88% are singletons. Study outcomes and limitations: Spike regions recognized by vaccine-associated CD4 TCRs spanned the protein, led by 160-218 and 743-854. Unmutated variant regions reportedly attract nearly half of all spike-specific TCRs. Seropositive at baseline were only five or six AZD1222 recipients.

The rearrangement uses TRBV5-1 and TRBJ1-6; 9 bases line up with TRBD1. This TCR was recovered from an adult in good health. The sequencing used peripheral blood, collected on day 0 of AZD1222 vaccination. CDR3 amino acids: CASSLQGANNSPLHF. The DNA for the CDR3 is TGCGCCAGCAGCTTACAGGGGGCTAATAATTCACCCCTCCACTTT.